The source of this TCR beta chain is a study of T cell responses to AZD1222 COVID-19 vaccine. Study conclusions and caveats: White British ancestry dominated among donors, who included more females, and clonal diversity was possibly underestimated. Seropositive at baseline were only a handful of AZD1222 recipients. Targeting of unmutated variant regions was reportedly seen in nearly half of spike-specific TCRs.

The data were produced by immunoSEQ multiplex PCR, yet TCRdb's version contains in-frame clones alone and is incomplete. Of about 48,000 clones listed, just over 85% were seen once; the top ten hold approximately 7%. Comment on this clone: Its cognate antigen is unknown.

Second-dose intervals of approximately 4 or approximately 12 weeks were pooled. Source: peripheral blood, taken 28 days after the second AZD1222 dose. This sequence was found in an adult who received the AZD1222 COVID-19 vaccine.

The CDR3 reads CASSSAPYGDNEQFF. DNA of the CDR3: TGCGCCAGCAGCTCGGCTCCATACGGAGACAATGAGCAGTTCTTC. V gene TRBV5-1 combines with J gene TRBJ2-1; no firm D call. The CDR3 runs to 15 residues. The V gene's germline CDR1 is SGHRS and CDR2 YFSETQ. V lost 3 bases, J lost 5 bases, and 15 bases lay in between.